This TCR beta chain derives from a study of blood T cell repertoires in COVID-19. Looking at the study overall: Sites in the United States, Italy and Spain provided acute and convalescent COVID-19 samples. The analysed material was cDNA or gDNA that came from T cells, B-cell-depleted T cells, or PBMCs.

Authors' data handling: Reference gene primer amplification in the assay estimated nucleated cell counts. Libraries were prepared by immunoSEQ multiplex PCR; TCRdb keeps only in-frame clonotypes and omits some of them. That table is the source of V, J and clone size, and D and trimming were worked out from the DNA. This table holds about 76,000 clones, around 85% found once. V was pared by 3 bases and J by 1 base, with 3 bases of the junction left unmatched. From germline, CDR1 is SGHTS and CDR2 YDEGEE. The CDR3 runs to 14 residues. The sequenced sample was peripheral blood. The V and J genes are TRBV5-8 and TRBJ1-1, with 7 nucleotides matching TRBD1. This sequence originates from a young man with acute or convalescent COVID-19. This chain's CDR3 is CASSSNRGNTEAFF. CDR3 DNA: TGTGCCAGCAGCTCGAACAGGGGGAACACTGAAGCTTTCTTT.